The 31 T cell receptor beta chains below come from one sample, sequenced in a study of human T cells and chemical hapten exposure. Using its own MiXCR run on the RACE reads, TCRdb lists one record per CDR3 protein. The data hold 75,000 to 95,000 distinct CDR3 sequences, with about 11% observed a single time. The sample's time point: patch test 1, 2 weeks after DPC sensitization. Regarding treatment: therapeutic diphenylcyclopropenone sensitization with weekly scalp DPC. The sequencing here drew on whole blood, taken in connection with sensitization to the hapten diphenylcyclopropenone (DPC). The receptors come from a woman between 55 and 75 years old with alopecia areata. Some clones in this sample may be carry-over from other donors' samples.

This clonotype has just a few counts. The chain links TRBV7-8 to TRBJ2-7; 12 bases map to TRBD1. The CDR3 spans 15 residues. Germline assignment: CDR1 SGHVS and CDR2 FQNEAQ. The V segment lost 5 bases and the J segment 6 bases; nucleotides outside the gene matches: 8. Written as DNA, the CDR3 is TGTGCCAGCAGCCAGCGGGGACAGGGGGCCATCGAGCAGTACTTC. Translating it yields CASSQRGQGAIEQYF.

Many counts were recorded for this clonotype. The chain couples TRBV18 to TRBJ1-6; 8 nucleotides agree with TRBD1. With V trimmed by 4 bases and J by 7 bases, 3 bases remained unmatched. The CDR3 totals 14 residues. Germline loops: CDR1 KGHSH, CDR2 LQKENI. The chain's CDR3 is CASSQGQGNSPLHF. The CDR3 DNA reads TGTGCCAGCTCACAAGGACAGGGAAATTCACCCCTCCACTTT.

The gene calls are TRBV18 and TRBJ2-3, with 7 bases fitting TRBD1. CDR1 and CDR2 (germline): KGHSH, LQKENI. Unmatched junction bases numbered 10, after V lost 6 bases and J lost 4 bases. The CDR3 is 15 residues long. The CDR3 region has the DNA TGTGCCAGCTCGCCGGACAGGAGTGTCGCAGATACGCAGTATTTT. This sequence encodes CASSPDRSVADTQYF.

CDR3 DNA: TGTGCCAGCACCCCATCAGGGGCATCAAACTATGGCTACACCTTC. It yields the protein CASTPSGASNYGYTF. The chain uses TRBV25-1 and TRBJ1-2; D possibly corresponds to TRBD1 (6 bases). Between the trimmed V and J ends, which lost 7 bases and 2 bases, there was a span of 17 bases. The CDR3 has 15 amino acids. The germline V gene has CDR1 MGHDK and CDR2 SYGVNS.

In its sample, this clonotype was seen a few times. The CDR3 protein is CASSFSEGFTEAFF. CDR3 nucleotide sequence: TGTGCCAGCAGTTTTTCCGAAGGGTTCACTGAAGCTTTCTTT. The rearrangement uses TRBV12-3 or TRBV12-4 and TRBJ1-1; D is unclear. The length of the CDR3 is 14 residues. V lost 3 bases to trimming and J lost 4 bases, with 12 bases between them.

The CDR3 loop is CASSPSGGPWNEQFF. The CDR3 DNA sequence: TGTGCCAGCAGCCCTAGCGGGGGGCCGTGGAATGAGCAGTTCTTC. This rearrangement joins TRBV9 to TRBJ2-1; 11 nucleotides line up with TRBD2. Trimming removed 4 bases from V and 7 bases from J; junction bases left unmatched: 7. This CDR3 contains 15 residues. Germline CDR1 SGDLS, CDR2 YYNGEE.

This rearrangement joins TRBV11-2 to TRBJ2-7, with 7 bases aligning to TRBD2. The V segment lost 5 bases and the J segment 4 bases; nucleotides outside the gene matches: 14. From germline, CDR1 is SGHAT and CDR2 FQNNGV. This CDR3 has 16 residues. The CDR3 DNA reads TGTGCCAGCAGCCAACCCAAAAGCGGGGCCTTATACGAGCAGTACTTC. Protein sequence: CASSQPKSGALYEQYF. Drawing the rest from reference TRBV11-2 and TRBJ2-7, the complete variable domain is EAGVAQSPRYKIIEKRQSVAFWCNPISGHATLYWYQQILGQGPKLLIQFQNNGVVDDSQLPKDRFSAERLKGVDSTLKIQPAKLEDSAVYLCASSQPKSGALYEQYFGPGTRLTVT.

This clonotype was counted a few times. V gene TRBV12-3 or TRBV12-4 combines with J gene TRBJ1-2, with D uncertain. The V and J ends lost 8 bases and 0 bases respectively, with 10 bases between them. This CDR3 has 13 residues. The CDR3 DNA reads as TGTGCCAGCTGCCACACCTCTAACTATGGCTACACCTTC. Translation: CASCHTSNYGYTF.

This clonotype occurred many times. The chain links TRBV30 to TRBJ2-1; 7 nucleotides align to TRBD1. The CDR3 has 15 amino acids. The germline V gene encodes CDR1 GTSNPN and CDR2 SVGIG (reference sequence). V was pared by 4 bases and J by 0 bases, with 6 bases of the junction left unmatched. The CDR3 DNA sequence: TGTGCCTGGACCCGGGACAGCTTCTCCTACAATGAGCAGTTCTTC. Encoded protein: CAWTRDSFSYNEQFF.

This chain joins TRBV3-1 and TRBJ2-2; 7 nucleotides align to TRBD1. CDR1 and CDR2 (germline): LGHDT, YNNKEL (reference sequence). Losses at the gene ends were 6 bases for V and 3 bases for J; bases not matched to a gene: 4. CDR3 size: 14 residues. As DNA, the CDR3 is TGTGCCAGCAGAAACAGGGGATACACCGGGGAGCTGTTTTTT. Translating gives CASRNRGYTGELFF. The variable domain in full, completed from reference TRBV3-1 and TRBJ2-2, reads DTAVSQTPKYLVTQMGNDKSIKCEQNLGHDTMYWYKQDSKKFLKIMFSYNNKELIINETVPNRFSPKSPDKAHLNLHINSLELGDSAVYFCASRNRGYTGELFFGEGSRLTVL.

This clonotype occurred a few times. The rearrangement joins TRBV7-9 to TRBJ1-1; D gene unclear. The germline gives CDR1 SEHNR, CDR2 FQNEAQ (reference sequence). V shed 3 bases and J shed 5 bases, with 4 bases lying between them. The CDR3 sequence is 11 residues long. CDR3 DNA: TGTGCCAGCAGCTTCAGGACTGAAGCTTTCTTT. It yields the protein CASSFRTEAFF.

The chain combines TRBV27 with TRBJ1-2; perhaps TRBD1 as D (6 bases). The CDR3 is 16 residues long. CDR1 is MNHEY and CDR2 is SMNVEV in the germline V gene (reference sequence). V lost 0 bases to trimming and J lost 7 bases, with 18 bases between them. In DNA form, the CDR3 reads TGTGCCAGCAGTTTATCGCACAGGGAAATAGTCGGTGGCTACACCTTC. Translated, it gives CASSLSHREIVGGYTF.

V gene TRBV2 combines with J gene TRBJ1-1; the D gene is possibly TRBD1 (5 bases). The germline CDR1 and CDR2 sequences are SNHLY and FYNNEI. V was shortened by 4 bases and J by 2 bases, with 8 bases between the two germline ends. CDR3 length equals 13 residues. CDR3 sequence: CASSGGANTEAFF. CDR3 DNA: TGTGCCAGCAGTGGCGGGGCCAACACTGAAGCTTTCTTT.

This clonotype has a handful of counts. This rearrangement joins TRBV10-3 to TRBJ2-5; 9 nucleotides line up with TRBD2. In germline, CDR1 is ENHRY, CDR2 SYGVKD. CDR3 length: 13 residues. V dropped 4 bases and J dropped 5; count of bases not matched to a gene: 2. Here the CDR3 DNA reads TGTGCCATCAGTGCAGCGGGGGGCGAGACCCAGTACTTC. Its protein is CAISAAGGETQYF.

This chain joins TRBV10-1 and TRBJ2-3; a weak D match, TRBD2 (6 bases). The CDR3 runs 18 residues. Germline assignment: CDR1 WNHNN and CDR2 SYGVQD (reference sequence). The germline V and J ends were trimmed by 0 bases and 0 bases, with 16 bases remaining between them. The CDR3 spells CASSESGAAGWSTDTQYF. The CDR3 DNA follows: TGCGCCAGCAGTGAGTCCGGGGCAGCGGGCTGGAGCACAGATACGCAGTATTTT.

The V and J genes are TRBV2 and TRBJ2-1, with 7 bases that match TRBD1. Losses at the gene ends were 5 bases for V and 1 base for J; bases not matched to a gene: 8. The CDR3 has 16 amino acids. Germline V lookup: CDR1 SNHLY, CDR2 FYNNEI. The DNA of the CDR3 is TGTGCCAGCAGTTGGGCTCCGGGACAGTCCTACAATGAGCAGTTCTTC. Translated: CASSWAPGQSYNEQFF.

Regarding this clonotype: A much bigger clone sits one base away, suggesting this may be a read error. The chain recombines TRBV27 with TRBJ2-5; no reliable D call. The germline CDR1 and CDR2 sequences are MNHEY and SMNVEV (reference sequence). V lost 7 bases to trimming and J lost 1 base, with 4 bases between them. The CDR3 length is 11 residues. The CDR3 DNA sequence: TGTGCCAGCATCTTCCAAGAGACCCAGTACTTC. Its translation is CASIFQETQYF.

This clonotype was counted between two and nine times. The V and J genes are TRBV7-3 and TRBJ2-2; either TRBD1 or TRBD2 may supply D (5 bases each). From germline, CDR1 is SGHTA and CDR2 FQGTGA. This CDR3 comprises 16 residues. Trimming shortened V by 2 bases and J by 0 bases, and 10 bases separated the two germline ends. The CDR3 DNA is TGTGCCAGCAGCTTATATGGGGGACCGAACACCGGGGAGCTGTTTTTT. It encodes CASSLYGGPNTGELFF.

This clonotype has just a few counts. V is TRBV3-1 and J is TRBJ1-2; a possible D gene is TRBD1 (5 bases). Germline values: CDR1 LGHDT, CDR2 YNNKEL (reference sequence). V was shortened by 0 bases and J by 4 bases, with 12 bases between the two germline ends. The CDR3 contains 15 residues. CDR3 region: CASSQEPAGGYGYTF. The CDR3 coding sequence is TGTGCCAGCAGCCAAGAGCCCGCCGGGGGCTATGGCTACACCTTC.

This clonotype was recorded many times. The genes are TRBV7-9 and TRBJ1-2; 11 positions agree with TRBD1. This CDR3 region has 15 residues. From germline, CDR1 is SEHNR and CDR2 FQNEAQ (reference sequence). V lost 5 bases, J lost 2 bases, and 4 bases stayed unmatched. CDR3 in DNA: TGTGCCAGCAGCCCCCGGACAGGGGGCAACTATGGCTACACCTTC. Translating it yields CASSPRTGGNYGYTF.

The rearrangement uses TRBV6-1 and TRBJ2-1; 7 bases fit TRBD2. The V gene's germline CDR1 is MNHNS and CDR2 SASEGT. CDR3 length: 13 amino acids. Trimming removed 0 bases from V and 12 bases from J; junction bases left unmatched: 5. CDR3 DNA: TGTGCCAGCAGTGAAGCGGAGCGGGGCCGGCAGTTCTTC. Translated: CASSEAERGRQFF.

This clonotype was detected only a few times. The J gene is TRBJ1-4, the V gene TRBV18; D ambiguous. Trimming stripped 0 bases from V and 4 bases from J, with 6 bases between. Germline V gene sequence: CDR1 KGHSH, CDR2 LQKENI. CDR3 length equals 14 residues. The CDR3, as DNA: TGTGCCAGCTCACCACCGTCTGGTAATGAAAAACTGTTTTTT. Protein sequence: CASSPPSGNEKLFF. The entire variable domain, with the rest obtained from reference TRBV18 and TRBJ1-4, is as follows: NAGVMQNPRHLVRRRGQEARLRCSPMKGHSHVYWYRQLPEEGLKFMVYLQKENIIDESGMPKERFSAEFPKEGPSILRIQQVVRGDSAAYFCASSPPSGNEKLFFGSGTQLSVL.

A few counts support this clonotype. The chain uses TRBV3-1 and TRBJ2-7, with TRBD1 matching 8 bases. Germline V gene lookup returns CDR1 LGHDT and CDR2 YNNKEL (reference sequence). CDR3 length: 14 residues. Germline trimming cut 2 bases from V and 3 bases from J; bases unmatched to any gene: 3. The CDR3 loop reads CASSQNRGSYEQYF. CDR3 nucleotide sequence: TGTGCCAGCAGCCAAAACAGGGGGAGCTACGAGCAGTACTTC.

The V call is TRBV18, the J call TRBJ1-1; D perhaps matches TRBD1 (5 bases). V shed 1 base and J shed 5 bases, with 11 bases lying between them. The CDR3 is 14 residues long. CDR1 is KGHSH, CDR2 LQKENI, per germline. CDR3 nucleotide sequence: TGTGCCAGCTCACCACAAGAGGGGATGACTGAAGCTTTCTTT. This translates into CASSPQEGMTEAFF.

This chain connects TRBV29-1 to TRBJ1-5; no clear D. V lost 4 bases to trimming and J lost 3 bases, with 7 bases between them. The length of the CDR3 is 12 residues. Germline V gene data show CDR1 as SQVTM and CDR2 as ANQGSEA. Here the CDR3 reads CSVVDHNQPQHF. CDR3 DNA: TGCAGCGTTGTGGACCACAATCAGCCCCAGCATTTT.

This clonotype was seen once. The CDR3 loop is CSVVAQGNTEAFF. Here the CDR3 DNA reads TGCAGCGTCGTAGCGCAGGGGAACACTGAAGCTTTCTTT. The chain combines TRBV29-1 with TRBJ1-1; a weak D match, TRBD1 (5 bases). CDR1 SQVTM and CDR2 ANQGSEA come from the germline V gene. V shed 6 bases and J shed 1 base, with 12 bases lying between them. CDR3 size: 13 residues. Looking up the rest from reference TRBV29-1 and TRBJ1-1 gives the full variable domain: SAVISQKPSRDICQRGTSLTIQCQVDSQVTMMFWYRQQPGQSLTLIATANQGSEATYESGFVIDKFPISRPNLTFSTLTVSNMSPEDSSIYLCSVVAQGNTEAFFGQGTRLTVV.

This clonotype was counted ten times or more. The rearrangement joins TRBV12-3 or TRBV12-4 to TRBJ1-2, with D unclear. The CDR3 has 10 amino acids. CDR3: CATYNYGYTF. CDR3 DNA: TGTGCGACCTATAACTATGGCTACACCTTC.

CDR3 coding DNA: TGCGCCAGCAGCTTGGGTGAGAACTATGGCTACACCTTC. Translating gives CASSLGENYGYTF. The J gene is TRBJ1-2, the V gene TRBV5-1; the D is unclear. V dropped 0 bases and J dropped 2 bases, with 5 bases sitting between them. This CDR3 is 13 amino acids long. Germline CDR1 and CDR2: SGHRS and YFSETQ.

This clonotype was recorded at least ten times. This chain joins TRBV30 and TRBJ1-5; 7 bases match TRBD1. CDR1 is GTSNPN, CDR2 SVGIG, per germline (reference sequence). V gave up 2 bases and J gave up 5 bases; unmatched junction bases: 3. The CDR3 runs 13 residues. Here the CDR3 reads CAWSRQGDQPQHF. Written as DNA, the CDR3 is TGTGCCTGGAGTCGACAGGGAGATCAGCCCCAGCATTTT.

This clonotype was observed a few times. The chain links TRBV7-9 to TRBJ2-1; tentative D call: TRBD1 (6 bases). With 1 base removed from V and 12 bases from J, the gap between germline ends came to 19 bases. CDR3 length equals 15 residues. The germline gives CDR1 SEHNR, CDR2 FQNEAQ (reference sequence). The CDR3 sequence: CASSLGLGADFRQFF. CDR3 DNA: TGTGCCAGCAGCTTAGGGCTGGGGGCTGATTTTAGGCAGTTCTTC. Full variable domain (outside the CDR3, taken from reference TRBV7-9 and TRBJ2-1): DTGVSQNPRHKITKRGQNVTFRCDPISEHNRLYWYRQTLGQGPEFLTYFQNEAQLEKSRLLSDRFSAERPKGSFSTLEIQRTEQGDSAMYLCASSLGLGADFRQFFGPGTRLTVL.

This clonotype was seen only a few times. The CDR3 here is CSAGGANTQYF. CDR3 bases: TGCAGCGCAGGAGGGGCAAATACGCAGTATTTT. This sequence joins TRBV29-1 and TRBJ2-3, with D possibly matching TRBD2 (6 bases). The ends were cut back, 7 bases at V and 7 bases at J, with 12 bases in the middle. The CDR3 is made up of 11 amino acids. The germline V gene has CDR1 SQVTM and CDR2 ANQGSEA.